The rows below give T cell receptor beta chains drawn from one sample of a study of vaccination effects on CD4 cells after COVID-19. These receptors lack a known antigen. Assay used: immunoSEQ multiplex PCR; TCRdb lists only in-frame clones, some missing. This sample has tens of thousands of clones, with approximately 72% found just once. The sequenced sample was CD4+ T cells from PBMCs cultured without peptide, obtained before COVID-19 vaccination. The receptors shown here come from a human donor who had a prior SARS-CoV-2 infection. Each CDR3 is given with its conserved first and last residue.

>TRBJ2-7|TRBV7-3
CASSLLGSGLSEQYF
>TRBJ2-5|TRBV2
CASTRSEETQYF
>TRBJ1-2|TRBV28
CASSLGFGGEGGYTF
>TRBJ2-6|TRBV27
CASSLSRGGIGATGANVLTF
>TRBJ1-6|TRBV12-5
CASAKDSHNSPLHF
>TRBJ1-4|TRBV9
CASSVGPSDEKLFF
>TRBJ2-6|TRBV7-8
CASSYVGGANVLTF
>TRBJ2-3|TRBV7-3
CASSLSGGLSDTQYF
>TRBJ2-7|TRBV29-1
CSVEVGQGYEQYF
>TRBJ1-4|TRBV2
CASSDQGQATEKLFF
>TRBJ1-2|TRBV2
CASSGDKVYGYTF